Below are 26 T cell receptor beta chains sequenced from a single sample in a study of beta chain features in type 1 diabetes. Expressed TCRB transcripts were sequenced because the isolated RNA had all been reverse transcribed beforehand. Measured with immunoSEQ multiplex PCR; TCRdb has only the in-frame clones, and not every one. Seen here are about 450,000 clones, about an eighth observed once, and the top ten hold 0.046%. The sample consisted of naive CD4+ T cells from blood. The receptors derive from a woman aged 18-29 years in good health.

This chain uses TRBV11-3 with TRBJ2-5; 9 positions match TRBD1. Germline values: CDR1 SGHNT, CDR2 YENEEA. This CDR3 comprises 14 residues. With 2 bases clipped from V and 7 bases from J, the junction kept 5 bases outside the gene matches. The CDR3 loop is CASSLTGGGRTQYF. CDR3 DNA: TGTGCCAGCAGCTTAACAGGGGGCGGAAGGACCCAGTACTTC.

This chain's CDR3 is CASSLASSGDIYEQYF. DNA for the CDR3: TGCGCCAGCAGCTTGGCCTCTAGCGGGGATATCTACGAGCAGTACTTC. V and J are TRBV5-1 and TRBJ2-7, with TRBD2 identical over 9 bases. In germline, CDR1 is SGHRS, CDR2 YFSETQ. Trimming removed 0 bases from V and 3 bases from J; junction bases left unmatched: 7. The CDR3 is made up of 16 amino acids. Variable domain in full (rest from reference TRBV5-1 and TRBJ2-7): KAGVTQTPRYLIKTRGQQVTLSCSPISGHRSVSWYQQTPGQGLQFLFEYFSETQRNKGNFPGRFSGRQFSNSRSEMNVSTLELGDSALYLCASSLASSGDIYEQYFGPGTRLTVT.

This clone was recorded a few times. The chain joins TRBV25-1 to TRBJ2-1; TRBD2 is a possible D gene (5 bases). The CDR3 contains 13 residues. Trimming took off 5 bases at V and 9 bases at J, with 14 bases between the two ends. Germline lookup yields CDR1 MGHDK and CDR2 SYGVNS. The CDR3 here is CASSRHRTGEQFF. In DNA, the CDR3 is TGTGCCAGCAGTCGCCACCGGACTGGTGAGCAGTTCTTC.

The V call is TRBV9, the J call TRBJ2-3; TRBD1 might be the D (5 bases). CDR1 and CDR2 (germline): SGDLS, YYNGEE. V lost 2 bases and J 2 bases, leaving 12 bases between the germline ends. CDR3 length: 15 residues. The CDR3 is CASSVPQGLTDTQYF. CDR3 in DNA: TGTGCCAGCAGCGTCCCCCAGGGTCTCACAGATACGCAGTATTTT. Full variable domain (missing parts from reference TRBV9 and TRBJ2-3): DSGVTQTPKHLITATGQRVTLRCSPRSGDLSVYWYQQSLDQGLQFLIQYYNGEERAKGNILERFSAQQFPDLHSELNLSSLELGDSALYFCASSVPQGLTDTQYFGPGTRLTVL.

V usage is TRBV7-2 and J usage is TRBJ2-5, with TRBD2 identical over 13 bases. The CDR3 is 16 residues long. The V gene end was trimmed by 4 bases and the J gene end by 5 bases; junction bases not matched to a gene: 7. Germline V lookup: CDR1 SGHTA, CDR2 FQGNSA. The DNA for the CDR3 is TGTGCCAGCAGCTATCTTGGACTAGCGGGAGCGGAGACCCAGTACTTC. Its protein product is CASSYLGLAGAETQYF.

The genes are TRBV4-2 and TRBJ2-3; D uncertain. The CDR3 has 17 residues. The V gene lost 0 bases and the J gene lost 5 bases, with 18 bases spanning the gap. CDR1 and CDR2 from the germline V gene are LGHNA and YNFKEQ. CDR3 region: CASSQDYVTPMRDTQYF. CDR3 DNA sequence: TGTGCCAGCAGCCAAGATTATGTGACCCCCATGCGAGATACGCAGTATTTT.

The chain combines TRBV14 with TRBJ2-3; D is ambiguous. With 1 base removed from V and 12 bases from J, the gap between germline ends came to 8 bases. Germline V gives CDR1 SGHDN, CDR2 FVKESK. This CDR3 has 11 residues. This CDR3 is CASSQGWGQYF. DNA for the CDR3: TGTGCCAGCAGCCAAGGTTGGGGACAGTATTTT.

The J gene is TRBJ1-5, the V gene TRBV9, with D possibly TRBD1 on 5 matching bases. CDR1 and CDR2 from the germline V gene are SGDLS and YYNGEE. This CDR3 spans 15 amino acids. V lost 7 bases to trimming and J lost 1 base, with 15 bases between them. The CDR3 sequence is CASSKGHASNQPQHF. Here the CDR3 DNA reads TGTGCCAGCTCTAAGGGGCATGCAAGCAATCAGCCCCAGCATTTT. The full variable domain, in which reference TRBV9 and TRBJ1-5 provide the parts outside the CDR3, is DSGVTQTPKHLITATGQRVTLRCSPRSGDLSVYWYQQSLDQGLQFLIQYYNGEERAKGNILERFSAQQFPDLHSELNLSSLELGDSALYFCASSKGHASNQPQHFGDGTRLSIL.

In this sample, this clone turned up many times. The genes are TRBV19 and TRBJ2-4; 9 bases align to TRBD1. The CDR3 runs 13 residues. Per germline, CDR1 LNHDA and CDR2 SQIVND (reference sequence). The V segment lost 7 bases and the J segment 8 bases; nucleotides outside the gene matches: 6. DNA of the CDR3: TGTGCCAGTATCGGGACAGGGATCGACATTCAGTACTTC. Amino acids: CASIGTGIDIQYF.

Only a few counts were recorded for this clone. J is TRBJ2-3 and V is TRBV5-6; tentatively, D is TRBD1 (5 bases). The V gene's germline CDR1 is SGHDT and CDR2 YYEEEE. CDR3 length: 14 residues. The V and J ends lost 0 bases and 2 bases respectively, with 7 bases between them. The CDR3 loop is CASSLGTTTDTQYF. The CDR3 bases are TGTGCCAGCAGCTTGGGGACAACCACAGATACGCAGTATTTT.

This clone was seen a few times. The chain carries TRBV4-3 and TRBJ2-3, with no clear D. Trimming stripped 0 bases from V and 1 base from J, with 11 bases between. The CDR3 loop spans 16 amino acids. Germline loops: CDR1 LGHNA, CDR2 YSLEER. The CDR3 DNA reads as TGCGCCAGCAGCCAAGATGGCTGGCGAGGCACAGATACGCAGTATTTT. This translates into CASSQDGWRGTDTQYF.

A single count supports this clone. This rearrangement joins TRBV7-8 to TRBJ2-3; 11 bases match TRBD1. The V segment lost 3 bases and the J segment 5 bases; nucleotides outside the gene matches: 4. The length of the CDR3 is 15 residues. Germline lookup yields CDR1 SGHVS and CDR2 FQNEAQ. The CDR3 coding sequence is TGTGCCAGCAGCTTTGGACAGGGGGCAGGAGATACGCAGTATTTT. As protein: CASSFGQGAGDTQYF.

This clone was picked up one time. DNA of the CDR3: TGTGCCAGCAGCCGCGGACTTTTAAGTATCAATGAGCAGTTCTTC. Its translation: CASSRGLLSINEQFF. V gene TRBV11-3 combines with J gene TRBJ2-1, with D possibly being TRBD2 (5 bases). Trimming took off 5 bases at V and 6 bases at J, with 17 bases between the two ends. This CDR3 has 15 residues. Germline lookup yields CDR1 SGHNT and CDR2 YENEEA.

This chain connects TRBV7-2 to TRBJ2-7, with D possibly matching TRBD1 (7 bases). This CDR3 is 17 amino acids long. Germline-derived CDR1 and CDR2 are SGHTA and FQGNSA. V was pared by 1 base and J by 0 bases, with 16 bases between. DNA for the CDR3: TGTGCCAGCAGCTTAGAGCGCGGGACAGCCAGCTCCTACGAGCAGTACTTC. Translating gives CASSLERGTASSYEQYF.

In DNA, the CDR3 is TGCGCCAGCAGCAAGAGGGCCGACTACAATGAGCAGTTCTTC. The encoded protein is CASSKRADYNEQFF. The chain employs TRBV4-3 and TRBJ2-1; weak D call: TRBD2 (5 bases). Germline values: CDR1 LGHNA, CDR2 YSLEER. The CDR3 length is 14 residues. Trimming shortened V by 5 bases and J by 3 bases, and 11 bases separated the two germline ends.

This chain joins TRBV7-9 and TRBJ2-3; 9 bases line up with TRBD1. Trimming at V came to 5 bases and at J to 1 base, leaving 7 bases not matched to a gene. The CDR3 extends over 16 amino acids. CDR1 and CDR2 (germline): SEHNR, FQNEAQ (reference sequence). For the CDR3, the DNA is TGTGCCAGCAGCCAGGGACAGGGCATGGGCACAGATACGCAGTATTTT. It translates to CASSQGQGMGTDTQYF.

CDR3 sequence (DNA): TGCGCCAGCAGCCAAATACAGGGCGTCCTCTCTGGGGCCAACGTCCTGACTTTC. Translated: CASSQIQGVLSGANVLTF. V is TRBV4-3 and J is TRBJ2-6; D is possibly TRBD1 (6 bases). In germline, CDR1 is LGHNA, CDR2 YSLEER. CDR3 length: 18 amino acids. V was clipped by 2 bases and J by 0 bases, with 14 bases between them.

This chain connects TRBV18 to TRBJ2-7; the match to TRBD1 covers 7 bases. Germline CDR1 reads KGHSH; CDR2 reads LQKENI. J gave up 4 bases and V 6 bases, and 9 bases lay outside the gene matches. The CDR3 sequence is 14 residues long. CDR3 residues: CASSPETGLYEQYV. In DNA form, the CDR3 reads TGTGCCAGCTCCCCAGAGACAGGGTTATACGAGCAGTACGTC.

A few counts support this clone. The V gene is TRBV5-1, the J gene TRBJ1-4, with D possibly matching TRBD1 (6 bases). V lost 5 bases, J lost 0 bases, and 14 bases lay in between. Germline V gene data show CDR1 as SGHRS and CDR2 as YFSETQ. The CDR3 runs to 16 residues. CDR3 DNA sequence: TGCGCCAGCAGTTACCAACAGGGAGCAACTAATGAAAAACTGTTTTTT. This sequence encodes CASSYQQGATNEKLFF.

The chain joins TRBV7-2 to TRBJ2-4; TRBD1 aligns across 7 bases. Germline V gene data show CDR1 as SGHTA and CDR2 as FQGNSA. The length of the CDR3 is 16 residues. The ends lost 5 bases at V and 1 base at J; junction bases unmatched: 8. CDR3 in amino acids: CASSPTGRGAKNIQYF. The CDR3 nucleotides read TGTGCCAGCAGCCCGACAGGGAGAGGGGCCAAAAACATTCAGTACTTC.

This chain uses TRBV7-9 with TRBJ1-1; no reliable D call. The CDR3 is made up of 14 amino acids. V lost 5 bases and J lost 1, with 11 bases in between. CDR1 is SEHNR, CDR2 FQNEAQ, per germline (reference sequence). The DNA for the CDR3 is TGTGCCAGCAGCATTCAGACGGGGAACACTGAAGCTTTCTTT. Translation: CASSIQTGNTEAFF.

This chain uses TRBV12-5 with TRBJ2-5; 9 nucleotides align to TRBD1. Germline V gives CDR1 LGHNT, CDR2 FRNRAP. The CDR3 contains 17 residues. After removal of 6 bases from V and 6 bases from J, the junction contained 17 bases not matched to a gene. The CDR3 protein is CASGDPEDRGFTKTQYF. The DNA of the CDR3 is TGTGCTAGTGGAGACCCAGAAGACAGGGGGTTTACTAAGACCCAGTACTTC.

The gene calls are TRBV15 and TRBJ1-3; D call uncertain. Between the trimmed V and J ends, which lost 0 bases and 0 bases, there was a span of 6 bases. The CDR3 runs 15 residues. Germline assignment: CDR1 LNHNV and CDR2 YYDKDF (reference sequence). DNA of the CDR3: TGTGCCACCAGCAGAGAGGGTCACTCTGGAAACACCATATATTTT. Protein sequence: CATSREGHSGNTIYF.

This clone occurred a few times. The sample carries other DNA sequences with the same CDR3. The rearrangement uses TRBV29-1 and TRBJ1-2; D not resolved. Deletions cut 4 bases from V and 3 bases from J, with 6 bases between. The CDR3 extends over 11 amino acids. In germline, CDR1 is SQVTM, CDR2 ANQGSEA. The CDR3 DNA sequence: TGCAGCGTTGGGCAGGACTATGGCTACACCTTC. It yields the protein CSVGQDYGYTF.

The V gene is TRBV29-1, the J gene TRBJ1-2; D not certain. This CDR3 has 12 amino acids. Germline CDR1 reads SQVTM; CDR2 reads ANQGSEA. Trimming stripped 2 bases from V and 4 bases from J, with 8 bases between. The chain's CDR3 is CSVEKDGYGYTF. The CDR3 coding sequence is TGCAGCGTTGAAAAGGATGGCTATGGCTACACCTTC.

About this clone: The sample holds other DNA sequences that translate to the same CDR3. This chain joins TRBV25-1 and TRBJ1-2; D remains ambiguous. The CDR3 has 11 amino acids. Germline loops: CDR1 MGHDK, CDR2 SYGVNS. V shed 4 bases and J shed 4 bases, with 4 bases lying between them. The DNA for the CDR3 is TGTGCCAGCAGTGGGGGCTATGGCTACACCTTC. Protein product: CASSGGYGYTF.